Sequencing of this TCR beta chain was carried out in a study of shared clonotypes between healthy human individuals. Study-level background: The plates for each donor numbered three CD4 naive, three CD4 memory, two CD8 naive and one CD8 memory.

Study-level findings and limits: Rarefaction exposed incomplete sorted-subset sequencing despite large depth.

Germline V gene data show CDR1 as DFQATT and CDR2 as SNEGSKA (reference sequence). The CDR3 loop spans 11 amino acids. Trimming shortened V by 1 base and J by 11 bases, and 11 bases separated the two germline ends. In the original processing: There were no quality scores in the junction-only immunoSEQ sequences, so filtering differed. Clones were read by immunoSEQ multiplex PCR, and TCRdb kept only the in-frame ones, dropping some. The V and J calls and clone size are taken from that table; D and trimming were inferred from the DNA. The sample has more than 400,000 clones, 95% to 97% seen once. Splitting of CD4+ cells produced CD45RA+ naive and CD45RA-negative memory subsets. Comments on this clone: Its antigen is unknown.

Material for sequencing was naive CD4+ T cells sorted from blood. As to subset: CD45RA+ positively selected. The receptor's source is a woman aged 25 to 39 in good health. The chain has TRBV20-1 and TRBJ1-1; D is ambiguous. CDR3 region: CSARGRKEAFF. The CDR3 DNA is TGCAGTGCTAGAGGACGGAAAGAGGCTTTCTTT.